A single sample gave rise to the 11 T cell receptor beta chains below, sequenced in a study of lymphopenia after photon versus proton radiotherapy (dated by TCRdb to about 2019). Library method: the immunoSEQ multiplex PCR assay. Here the immuneACCESS table is served through TCRdb, limited to in-frame sequences with V and J called. Missing clones are a known gap in these copies; in checked studies unresolved V genes cover under half, and the rest lacks a known reason. The sample records fewer than 25,000 clones, 84% of which are singletons. The ten largest clonotypes hold 24% of the sample. Sequenced here: peripheral blood, sampled from a patient treated with photon-based radiotherapy. These receptors were obtained from a man aged 35-49 years with gastric cancer.

The rearrangement uses TRBV5-4 and TRBJ2-1; 7 bases fit TRBD1. Germline V CDR1 and CDR2: SGHNT, YYREEE (reference sequence). The CDR3 covers 14 residues. V shed 3 bases and J 3 bases; nucleotides not matched to a gene: 3. The CDR3: CASSSGQFYNEQFF. DNA of the CDR3: TGTGCCAGCAGCTCGGGACAGTTCTACAATGAGCAGTTCTTC.

The J gene is TRBJ2-2, the V gene TRBV6-6; D ambiguous. V lost 2 bases and J 4 bases, leaving 11 bases between the germline ends. This CDR3 contains 15 residues. Germline V gene lookup returns CDR1 MNHNY and CDR2 SVGAGI (reference sequence). The CDR3 loop reads CASSYRQLGTGELFF. CDR3 DNA sequence: TGTGCCAGCAGTTACCGACAACTCGGCACCGGGGAGCTGTTTTTT.

The chain employs TRBV6-6 and TRBJ2-7; D might be TRBD1 (5 bases). CDR3 length equals 15 residues. CDR1 and CDR2 (germline): MNHNY, SVGAGI (reference sequence). V dropped 0 bases and J dropped 3 bases, with 12 bases sitting between them. The CDR3 sequence is CASSYSLDSFYEQYF. The CDR3 DNA is TGTGCCAGCAGTTACTCTCTCGACAGCTTCTACGAGCAGTACTTC.

The genes are TRBV7-2 and TRBJ1-4; no firm D call. CDR3 length equals 16 residues. The V gene lost 3 bases and the J gene lost 1 base, with 12 bases spanning the gap. Germline V lookup: CDR1 SGHTA, CDR2 FQGNSA. The CDR3 DNA sequence: TGTGCCAGCAGCTTCGGCCCAGGCTTAACTAATGAAAAACTGTTTTTT. The encoded protein is CASSFGPGLTNEKLFF.

The chain couples TRBV7-6 to TRBJ1-1, with D unresolved. Per germline, CDR1 SGHVS and CDR2 FNYEAQ. The CDR3 totals 13 residues. Trimming shortened V by 1 base and J by 5 bases, and 8 bases separated the two germline ends. DNA of the CDR3: TGTGCCAGCAGCTTAGGAGCGACGACTGAAGCTTTCTTT. Translation gives CASSLGATTEAFF.

The chain links TRBV2 to TRBJ1-6; D is possibly TRBD1 (5 bases). This CDR3 contains 14 residues. The germline CDR1 and CDR2 sequences are SNHLY and FYNNEI. Trimming stripped 0 bases from V and 11 bases from J, with 11 bases between. The CDR3 DNA reads as TGTGCCAGCAGTGAAGCAGGGACTACTCCACCCCTCCACTTT. It yields the protein CASSEAGTTPPLHF.

This clone has only a few counts. The chain couples TRBV7-8 to TRBJ1-5; weak D call: TRBD1 (5 bases). This CDR3 has 14 amino acids. The germline V gene encodes CDR1 SGHVS and CDR2 FQNEAQ. The V gene lost 4 bases and the J gene lost 0 bases, with 7 bases spanning the gap. The chain's CDR3 is CASSSTDSNQPQHF. CDR3 nucleotide sequence: TGTGCCAGCAGCTCGACAGATAGCAATCAGCCCCAGCATTTT.

This chain uses TRBV6-5 with TRBJ2-3; either TRBD1 or TRBD2 may fit D (6 bases each). The CDR3 totals 13 residues. Germline V gene sequence: CDR1 MNHEY, CDR2 SVGAGI. V dropped 9 bases and J dropped 6 bases, with 16 bases sitting between them. The CDR3 reads CASLGGGGDTQYF. The CDR3, as DNA: TGTGCCAGTCTGGGGGGCGGCGGGGATACGCAGTATTTT.

The rearrangement links TRBV20-1 to TRBJ2-1, with D perhaps TRBD1 (6 bases). Germline lookup yields CDR1 DFQATT and CDR2 SNEGSKA (reference sequence). V was shortened by 6 bases and J by 7 bases, with 7 bases between the two germline ends. This CDR3 contains 10 residues. The CDR3 DNA follows: TGCAGTGCCCAGGGGAATGAGCAGTTCTTC. Amino acids: CSAQGNEQFF.

The DNA for the CDR3 is TGTGCCAGTACCCCACAGGACAGGGCGGGATCTGAAGCTTTCTTT. Protein product: CASTPQDRAGSEAFF. This sequence joins TRBV19 and TRBJ1-1; 8 nucleotides align to TRBD1. Germline CDR1 reads LNHDA; CDR2 reads SQIVND (reference sequence). The CDR3 contains 15 residues. The V gene end was trimmed by 7 bases and the J gene end by 6 bases; junction bases not matched to a gene: 13.

This sequence joins TRBV7-2 and TRBJ1-5, with D possibly matching TRBD1 (6 bases). From germline, CDR1 is SGHTA and CDR2 FQGNSA. This CDR3 has 16 amino acids. Trimming removed 2 bases at V and 0 bases at J, with 11 bases between. CDR3 in amino acids: CASSLRGGSSNQPQHF. The CDR3 coding sequence is TGTGCCAGCAGCTTAAGGGGGGGATCTAGCAATCAGCCCCAGCATTTT.